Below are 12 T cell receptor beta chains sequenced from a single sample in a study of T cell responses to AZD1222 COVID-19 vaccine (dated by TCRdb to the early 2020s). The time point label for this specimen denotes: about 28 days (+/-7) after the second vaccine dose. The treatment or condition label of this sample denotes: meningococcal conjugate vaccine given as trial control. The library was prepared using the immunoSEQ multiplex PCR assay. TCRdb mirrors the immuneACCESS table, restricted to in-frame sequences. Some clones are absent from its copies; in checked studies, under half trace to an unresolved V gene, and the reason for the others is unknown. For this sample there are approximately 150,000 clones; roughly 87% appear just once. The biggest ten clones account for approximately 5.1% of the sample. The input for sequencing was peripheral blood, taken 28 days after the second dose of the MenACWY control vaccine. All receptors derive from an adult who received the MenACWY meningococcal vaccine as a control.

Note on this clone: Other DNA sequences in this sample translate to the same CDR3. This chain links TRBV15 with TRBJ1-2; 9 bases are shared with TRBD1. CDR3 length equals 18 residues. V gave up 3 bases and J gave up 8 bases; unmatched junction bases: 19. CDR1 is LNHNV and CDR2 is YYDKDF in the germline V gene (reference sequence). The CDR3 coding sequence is TGTGCCACCAGCAGTACCCTGGGTCCCCTCGGGACAGGGCGCGGCTACACCTTC. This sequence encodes CATSSTLGPLGTGRGYTF.

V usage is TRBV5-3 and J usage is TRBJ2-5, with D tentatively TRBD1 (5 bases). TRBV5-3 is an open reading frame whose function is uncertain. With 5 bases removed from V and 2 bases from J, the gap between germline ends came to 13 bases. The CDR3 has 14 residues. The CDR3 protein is CARSLVQAQETQYF. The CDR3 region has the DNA TGTGCCAGAAGTCTTGTACAGGCACAAGAGACCCAGTACTTC.

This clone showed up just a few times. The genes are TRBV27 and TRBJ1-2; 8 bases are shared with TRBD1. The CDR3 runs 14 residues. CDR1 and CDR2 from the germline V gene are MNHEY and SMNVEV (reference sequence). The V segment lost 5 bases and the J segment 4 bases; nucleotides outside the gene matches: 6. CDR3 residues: CASSITGGSYGYTF. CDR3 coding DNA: TGTGCCAGCAGTATCACAGGGGGAAGCTATGGCTACACCTTC.

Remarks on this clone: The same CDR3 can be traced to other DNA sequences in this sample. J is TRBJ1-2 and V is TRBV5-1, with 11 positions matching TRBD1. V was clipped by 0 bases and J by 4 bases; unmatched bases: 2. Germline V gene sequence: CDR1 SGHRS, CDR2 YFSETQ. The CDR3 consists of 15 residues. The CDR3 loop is CASSLAGTGGYGYTF. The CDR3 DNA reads TGCGCCAGCAGCTTGGCCGGGACAGGGGGCTATGGCTACACCTTC.

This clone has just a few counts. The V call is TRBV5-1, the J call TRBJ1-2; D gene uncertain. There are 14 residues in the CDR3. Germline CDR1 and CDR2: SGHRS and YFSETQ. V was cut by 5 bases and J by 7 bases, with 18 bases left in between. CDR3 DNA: TGCGCCAGCAGATCAGCTCTTGATAGGCTTGGCTACACCTTC. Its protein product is CASRSALDRLGYTF.

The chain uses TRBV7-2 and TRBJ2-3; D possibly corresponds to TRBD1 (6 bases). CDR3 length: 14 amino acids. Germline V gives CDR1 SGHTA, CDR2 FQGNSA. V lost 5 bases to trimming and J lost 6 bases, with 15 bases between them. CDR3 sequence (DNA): TGTGCCAGCAGCCTGAACAGGGAGCCTGATACGCAGTATTTT. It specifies CASSLNREPDTQYF.

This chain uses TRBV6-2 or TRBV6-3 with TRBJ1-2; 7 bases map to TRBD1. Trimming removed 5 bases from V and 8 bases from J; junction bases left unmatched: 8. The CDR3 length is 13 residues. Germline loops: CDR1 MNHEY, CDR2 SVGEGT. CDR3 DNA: TGTGCCAGCAGTCACCCAACAGGGGAAGGCTACACCTTC. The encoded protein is CASSHPTGEGYTF.

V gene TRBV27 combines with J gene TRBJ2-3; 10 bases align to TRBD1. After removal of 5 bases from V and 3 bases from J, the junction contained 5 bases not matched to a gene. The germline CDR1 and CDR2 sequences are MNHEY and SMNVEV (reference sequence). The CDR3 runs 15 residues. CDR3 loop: CASSRDRGRTDTQYF. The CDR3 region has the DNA TGTGCCAGCAGTCGGGACAGGGGAAGAACAGATACGCAGTATTTT.

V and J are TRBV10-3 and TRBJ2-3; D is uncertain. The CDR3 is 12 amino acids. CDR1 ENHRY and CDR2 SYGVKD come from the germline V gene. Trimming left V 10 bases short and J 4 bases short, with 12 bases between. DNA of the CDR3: TGTGCCACCCGGTTTGGCGCAGATACGCAGTATTTT. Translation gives CATRFGADTQYF.

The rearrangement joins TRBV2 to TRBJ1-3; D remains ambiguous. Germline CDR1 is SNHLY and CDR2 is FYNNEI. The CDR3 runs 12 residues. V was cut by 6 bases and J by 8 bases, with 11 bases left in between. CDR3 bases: TGTGCCAGCAGGACCTCCGGAGACACCATATATTTT. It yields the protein CASRTSGDTIYF. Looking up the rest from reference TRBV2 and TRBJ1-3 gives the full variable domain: EPEVTQTPSHQVTQMGQEVILRCVPISNHLYFYWYRQILGQKVEFLVSFYNNEISEKSEIFDDQFSVERPDGSNFTLKIRSTKLEDSAMYFCASRTSGDTIYFGEGSWLTVV.

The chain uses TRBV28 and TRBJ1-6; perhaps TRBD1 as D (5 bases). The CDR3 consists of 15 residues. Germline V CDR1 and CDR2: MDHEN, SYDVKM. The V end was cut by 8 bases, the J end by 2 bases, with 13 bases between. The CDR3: CASRMTATYNSPLHF. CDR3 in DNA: TGTGCCAGCCGAATGACAGCCACCTATAATTCACCCCTCCACTTT.

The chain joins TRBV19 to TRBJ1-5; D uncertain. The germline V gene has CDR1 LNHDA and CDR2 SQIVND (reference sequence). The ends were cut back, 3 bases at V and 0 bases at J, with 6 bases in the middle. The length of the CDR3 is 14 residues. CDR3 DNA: TGTGCCAGTAGTATTGGAGGTAGCAATCAGCCCCAGCATTTT. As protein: CASSIGGSNQPQHF.